The T cell receptor (beta chain) described here comes from a study of blood T cell repertoires in COVID-19. Across the whole study: Specimens from acute and convalescent COVID-19 originated in the United States, Italy and Spain. The analysed material was cDNA or gDNA that came from T cells, B-cell-depleted T cells, or PBMCs.

As originally analysed: Counts of nucleated cells, estimated from reference gene primer amplification, were obtained. The protocol was immunoSEQ multiplex PCR, while the TCRdb copy is restricted to in-frame clones and leaves out a portion. V, J and clone size derive from that table, while D and trimming were established from the DNA sequence. Counted here are about 40,000 clones, about 80% occurring once; the ten biggest clones make up 24%. Trimming shortened V by 5 bases and J by 0 bases, and 10 bases separated the two germline ends. In germline, CDR1 is LNHNV, CDR2 YYDKDF (reference sequence). The CDR3 runs 14 residues.

The receptor's source is a human donor with acute or convalescent COVID-19. The donor label of this sample is uncertain. The chain combines TRBV15 with TRBJ2-5, with D possibly TRBD2 on 6 matching bases. The sequenced sample was peripheral blood. This chain's CDR3 is CATSRGGYQETQYF. The CDR3 DNA reads TGTGCCACCAGCCGTGGGGGGTACCAAGAGACCCAGTACTTC.